These 26 T cell receptor beta chains originate from one sample sequenced in a study of CD8+ T cells in alopecia areata. cDNA reverse transcribed from extracted RNA served as the sequencing template. Profiled with immunoSEQ multiplex PCR; TCRdb holds only in-frame clones, not every one. The table lists over 100,000 clones, with no singletons. The material sequenced was lesional skin. Receptor source: a C3H/HeJ mouse with alopecia areata. This strain has MHC haplotype H2-k.

In the case of this clone: All gene names here are mouse names. The read falls 4 residues short of the CDR3 end, and the missing part is taken from the germline J gene. The J gene is TRBJ2-1, the V gene TRBV16; weak D call: TRBD2 (5 bases). CDR1 and CDR2 from the germline V gene are SGHSA and FRNQAP. CDR3 length: 14 amino acids. Trimming stripped 1 base from V and 2 bases from J, with 6 bases between. The CDR3 sequence is CASSLGGDYAEQFF. The part of the CDR3 DNA that was read is TGTGCAAGCAGCTTAGGTGGGGACTATGCT.

This clone was detected a few times. Genes and germline come from the mouse. With the read ending 4 residues before the CDR3 end, the germline J gene is used to fill in that end. The J gene is TRBJ2-3, the V gene TRBV1; possibly TRBD1 or TRBD2 for D (5 bases each). V dropped 1 base and J dropped 0 bases, with 11 bases sitting between them. CDR1 and CDR2 (germline): NSQYPW, LRSPGD (reference sequence). This CDR3 spans 16 amino acids. CDR3 region: CTCSAGGKSSAETLYF. CDR3 DNA (partial): TGCACCTGCAGTGCAGGGGGCAAATCTAGTGCAGAA.

In regard to this clone: Gene names follow the mouse nomenclature. The read falls 4 residues short of the CDR3 end, and the missing part is taken from the germline J gene. V gene TRBV5 combines with J gene TRBJ2-3; 8 nucleotides align to TRBD2. V gave up 2 bases and J gave up 1 base; unmatched junction bases: 5. This CDR3 is 16 amino acids long. Germline values: CDR1 LGHNA, CDR2 YNLKQL (reference sequence). The CDR3 is CASSQWGGRGAETLYF. CDR3 DNA, as far as it was read: TGTGCCAGCAGCCAATGGGGGGGGCGCGGTGCAGAA.

To note about this clone: These gene names are mouse names. The CDR3 end falls 4 residues outside the read, so it is completed with the germline J gene. V is TRBV13-3 and J is TRBJ2-7, with 11 nucleotides matching TRBD2. The CDR3 has 17 amino acids. J gave up 0 bases and V 0 bases, and 5 bases lay outside the gene matches. Germline CDR1 reads NNHDY; CDR2 reads SYVADS. The DNA read from the CDR3 is TGTGCCAGCAGTGATGGGACTGGGGGGTCGAGCTCCTAT. This translates into CASSDGTGGSSSY. The whole CDR3 protein reads CASSDGTGGSSSYEQYF.

This clone was found many times. Gene names refer to mouse genes. The read is 4 residues too short to cover the CDR3 end, so that end is filled in from the germline J gene. This rearrangement joins TRBV13-3 to TRBJ2-7; 9 bases are shared with TRBD2. The CDR3 consists of 13 residues. Germline assignment: CDR1 NNHDY and CDR2 SYVADS. The CDR3 reads CASSGRDWDEQYF. The part of the CDR3 DNA that was read is TGTGCCAGCAGTGGCCGGGACTGGGAT.

This clone has only a few counts. All gene names here are mouse names. The CDR3 goes on 4 residues after the read ends, and that part is filled in from the germline J gene. The chain recombines TRBV1 with TRBJ2-1; TRBD1 matches at 7 bases. The CDR3 covers 15 residues. The germline gives CDR1 NSQYPW, CDR2 LRSPGD (reference sequence). The V and J ends lost 4 bases and 0 bases, in that order; junction bases with no gene match: 3. The sequenced part of the CDR3 DNA is TGCACCTGCAGTGTGACAGGGAATAACTATGCT. Translated: CTCSVTGNNYA. The full CDR3 is CTCSVTGNNYAEQFF. Supplemented by reference TRBV1 and TRBJ2-1, the full variable domain reads VTLLEQNPRWRLVPRGQAVNLRCILKNSQYPWMSWYQQDLQKQLQWLFTLRSPGDKEVKSLPGADYLATRVTDTELRLQVANMSQGRTLYCTCSVTGNNYAEQFFGPGTRLTVL.

This clone was found a few times. Mouse gene names and germline throughout. CDR3 sequence reads: CTCSAGQGGQDTQYF. The sequenced part of the CDR3 DNA is TGCACCTGCAGTGCGGGACAGGGAGGCCAAGAC. The genes are TRBV1 and TRBJ2-5; 9 bases are a match to TRBD1. The read falls 4 residues short of the CDR3 end, and the missing part is taken from the germline J gene. V shed 3 bases, J shed 2 bases, and the junction held 3 bases outside the gene matches. Germline loops: CDR1 NSQYPW, CDR2 LRSPGD (reference sequence). This CDR3 is 15 amino acids long.

About this clone itself: Genes here carry mouse names. The CDR3 goes on 4 residues after the read ends, and that part is filled in from the germline J gene. V is TRBV19 and J is TRBJ1-4, with a tentative D call TRBD1 (6 bases). Trimming took off 3 bases at V and 3 bases at J, with 12 bases between the two ends. CDR3 length equals 15 residues. The germline V gene encodes CDR1 FNHDT and CDR2 SITEND (reference sequence). The DNA read from the CDR3 is TGTGCCAGCAGTACCGCACAGGGCGCCAACGAA. Residues: CASSTAQGANE. The whole CDR3 protein is CASSTAQGANERLFF.

Concerning this clone: Mouse gene names apply. The CDR3 goes on 4 residues after the read ends, and that part is filled in from the germline J gene. The V and J genes are TRBV13-1 and TRBJ1-1, with D perhaps matching TRBD1 (6 bases). The CDR3 consists of 13 residues. CDR1 and CDR2 from the germline V gene are NSHNY and SYGAGN. The V gene lost 3 bases and the J gene lost 2 bases, with 8 bases spanning the gap. CDR3 sequence reads: CASSVRGNTEVFF. The DNA read from the CDR3 is TGTGCCAGCAGTGTCAGGGGCAACACA.

Comment on this clone: All gene names here are mouse names. The sequence runs out 4 residues before the end of the CDR3; the remainder is reconstructed from the germline J gene. The gene calls are TRBV13-3 and TRBJ1-2, with D perhaps TRBD1 (6 bases). This CDR3 is built from 15 residues. CDR1 NNHDY and CDR2 SYVADS come from the germline V gene. Deletions cut 0 bases from V and 1 base from J, with 10 bases between. The sequenced CDR3 bases are TGTGCCAGCAGTGATGCACCGGGACAAAACTCC. Translating it yields CASSDAPGQNS. The complete CDR3 protein is CASSDAPGQNSDYTF.

This clone has more than one count but fewer than ten. The genes and germline here are from mouse. The read falls 4 residues short of the CDR3 end, and the missing part is taken from the germline J gene. The genes are TRBV19 and TRBJ2-7; 7 nucleotides line up with TRBD1. The V segment lost 7 bases and the J segment 0 bases; nucleotides outside the gene matches: 4. This CDR3 contains 13 residues. Germline V gene data show CDR1 as FNHDT and CDR2 as SITEND (reference sequence). Here the CDR3 reads CASVGDSSYEQYF. The part of the CDR3 DNA that was read is TGTGCCAGCGTTGGGGACAGCTCCTAT.

About this clone itself: Genes and germline are mouse. The read gets to within 4 residues of the CDR3 end, and the germline J gene fills in the rest. J is TRBJ1-1 and V is TRBV13-3; D not resolved. In germline, CDR1 is NNHDY, CDR2 SYVADS. Trimming pared 7 bases from V and 0 bases from J, leaving 7 bases between. This CDR3 spans 12 amino acids. The CDR3 protein is CASAQANTEVFF. The CDR3 DNA, read in part, is TGTGCCAGCGCACAAGCAAACACA.

This clone was seen ten or more times. Germline and genes here are mouse. Read data end 4 residues before the CDR3 end; the end is taken from the germline J gene. The chain is built from TRBV13-3 and TRBJ2-3, with D possibly TRBD1 on 5 matching bases. From germline, CDR1 is NNHDY and CDR2 SYVADS. The CDR3 runs to 16 residues. V lost 0 bases, J lost 0 bases, and 11 bases lay in between. The CDR3 spells CASSDEGQPSAETLYF. Incomplete CDR3 DNA: TGTGCCAGCAGTGATGAAGGACAACCTAGTGCAGAA.

For this clone: Genes here carry mouse names. The read halts 4 residues ahead of the CDR3 end, with the missing end drawn from the germline J gene. The J gene is TRBJ2-1, the V gene TRBV19; TRBD2 agrees at 9 bases. Unmatched junction bases numbered 5, after V lost 4 bases and J lost 6 bases. Germline CDR1 FNHDT, CDR2 SITEND (reference sequence). CDR3 length equals 14 residues. CDR3 DNA, as far as it was read: TGTGCCAGCAGTCGGGACTGGGCCGTTGCT. Translating gives CASSRDWAVA. The whole CDR3 protein reads CASSRDWAVAEQFF.

This clone was observed at least ten times. Genes here carry mouse names. Sequencing ends 4 residues short of the CDR3 end; the germline J gene provides the rest. This chain uses TRBV13-3 with TRBJ1-2; TRBD1 agrees at 9 bases. The CDR3 has 17 amino acids. J was trimmed by 0 bases and V by 1 base; bases with no gene match: 7. The germline gives CDR1 NNHDY, CDR2 SYVADS. The CDR3 protein is CASSDRDRELANSDYTF. The sequenced CDR3 bases are TGTGCCAGCAGTGATAGGGACAGGGAGCTTGCAAACTCC.

About this clone: Germline and genes: mouse. The read is 4 residues too short to cover the CDR3 end, so that end is filled in from the germline J gene. The V and J genes are TRBV1 and TRBJ1-4, with TRBD1 matching over 11 bases. Per the germline V gene, CDR1 is NSQYPW and CDR2 is LRSPGD (reference sequence). The CDR3 has 16 amino acids. With 4 bases clipped from V and 0 bases from J, the junction kept 1 base outside the gene matches. CDR3 in amino acids: CTCSGDRGISNERLFF. The DNA read from the CDR3 is TGCACCTGCAGTGGGGACAGGGGGATTTCCAACGAA.

A remark on this clone: Germline and genes here are mouse. The CDR3 end is not reached by the read, which stops 4 residues before it; the germline J gene fills it in. The rearrangement joins TRBV17 to TRBJ2-1; 10 nucleotides match TRBD2. V dropped 5 bases and J dropped 0; count of bases not matched to a gene: 4. CDR1 and CDR2 (germline): MNHDT, YYDKIL. The CDR3 has 16 amino acids. Incomplete CDR3 DNA: TGTGCTAGCAGTTACTGGGGGGGATCTAACTATGCT. Encoded protein: CASSYWGGSNYA. In full, the CDR3 reads CASSYWGGSNYAEQFF.

This clone was counted ten times or more. Genes and germline come from the mouse. The read falls 4 residues short of the CDR3 end, and the missing part is taken from the germline J gene. V is TRBV13-3 and J is TRBJ2-5; TRBD2 aligns across 7 bases. CDR1 is NNHDY, CDR2 SYVADS, per germline. After removal of 5 bases from V and 0 bases from J, the junction contained 6 bases not matched to a gene. The CDR3 has 15 amino acids. The CDR3 sequence: CASSPGLVNQDTQYF. CDR3 bases read: TGTGCCAGCAGCCCTGGACTGGTTAACCAAGAC. The complete variable domain, with remaining parts taken from reference TRBV13-3 and TRBJ2-5, reads EAAVTQSPRSKVAVTGGKVTLSCHQTNNHDYMYWYRQDTGHGLRLIHYSYVADSTEKGDIPDGYKASRPSQENFSLILELASLSQTAVYFCASSPGLVNQDTQYFGPGTRLLVL.

This clone was observed a handful of times. The genes are named according to mouse. The CDR3 extends 4 residues past the end of the read, so its final part is completed from the germline J gene. V is TRBV13-3 and J is TRBJ2-1; 10 nucleotides align to TRBD2. The CDR3 contains 16 residues. J gave up 4 bases and V 2 bases, and 6 bases lay outside the gene matches. CDR1 is NNHDY and CDR2 is SYVADS in the germline V gene. Incomplete CDR3 DNA: TGTGCCAGCAGTGAGGGGACTGGGGAGGGTTATGCT. Amino acids: CASSEGTGEGYA. The complete CDR3 reads CASSEGTGEGYAEQFF.

This clone has more than one count but fewer than ten. The protein listed by TCRdb differs at residue 13 from the translated DNA, so the DNA translation is shown. Gene names refer to mouse genes. The read gets to within 3 residues of the CDR3 end, and the germline J gene fills in the rest. The rearrangement links TRBV1 to TRBJ1-6, with D possibly matching TRBD1 (6 bases). TRBJ1-6 is an ORF; its function is uncertain. The V gene lost 1 base and the J gene lost 5 bases, with 12 bases spanning the gap. The CDR3 is 16 amino acids. CDR1 and CDR2 (germline): NSQYPW, LRSPGD (reference sequence). CDR3 region: CTCSAVQGKNNSPLYF. The DNA read from the CDR3 is TGCACCTGCAGTGCAGTCCAGGGGAAAAATAATTCGCCC.

This clone was recorded a few times. At residue 11, the TCRdb amino acid sequence and the translated nucleotide sequence differ, so the protein here is the DNA translation. Gene labels here are mouse ones. The read stops 3 residues short of the end of the CDR3; the missing end is completed from the germline J gene. The chain couples TRBV13-3 to TRBJ1-3, with a possible D match to TRBD1 (6 bases). Between the trimmed V and J ends, which lost 2 bases and 4 bases, there was a span of 10 bases. Per germline, CDR1 NNHDY and CDR2 SYVADS. The length of the CDR3 is 14 residues. CDR3 DNA (partial): TGTGCCAGCAGTGAAGCAGGGGTCGGAAATACG. It translates to CASSEAGVGNT. From start to end, the CDR3 is CASSEAGVGNTLYF.

This clone occurred a few times. Gene names are the mouse ones. The DNA ends 4 residues before the CDR3 does, and the rest of the CDR3 is filled in from the germline J gene. The V call is TRBV14, the J call TRBJ1-4; maybe TRBD1 (6 bases). Trimming stripped 2 bases from V and 2 bases from J, with 10 bases between. The CDR3 has 15 amino acids. CDR1 and CDR2 (germline): SGHDT, FRDEAV. The CDR3: CASSLGTKSNERLFF. CDR3 bases read: TGTGCCAGCAGTTTGGGGACAAAATCCAACGAA.

In its sample, this clone was seen a few times. Any gene name here is a mouse gene name. The DNA ends 4 residues before the CDR3 does, and the rest of the CDR3 is filled in from the germline J gene. The V and J genes are TRBV12-2 and TRBJ2-2; 7 bases map to TRBD2. V gave up 0 bases and J gave up 3 bases; unmatched junction bases: 0. The CDR3 sequence is 14 residues long. The germline V gene has CDR1 SGHLS and CDR2 HYDKME. CDR3 sequence reads: CASSLGGDTGQLYF. The DNA read from the CDR3 is TGTGCCAGCTCTCTCGGGGGGGACACCGGG.

Of note for this clone: The gene symbols are mouse symbols. Read sequence stops 4 residues before the CDR3 end, and the germline J gene provides the missing end. V usage is TRBV13-3 and J usage is TRBJ1-4, with 9 positions matching TRBD1. CDR1 is NNHDY and CDR2 is SYVADS in the germline V gene. This CDR3 has 15 residues. CDR3 protein: CASSDMGQGGERLFF. Incomplete CDR3 DNA: TGTGCCAGCAGTGATATGGGACAGGGTGGCGAA.

To note about this clone: Gene names are the mouse ones. The read finishes 4 residues shy of the CDR3 end, and the germline J gene is used to complete it. V and J are TRBV29 and TRBJ2-1, with TRBD1 identical over 7 bases. Germline CDR1 and CDR2: MSHET and SYDVDS. The CDR3 loop spans 13 amino acids. V shed 5 bases and J 4 bases; nucleotides not matched to a gene: 2. The CDR3 spells CASSQGQYAEQFF. The part of the CDR3 DNA that was read is TGTGCTAGCAGTCAGGGACAGTATGCT. The variable domain in full, with the rest retrieved from reference TRBV29 and TRBJ2-1, is DMKVTQMPRYLIKRMGENVLLECGQDMSHETMYWYRQDPGLGLQLIYISYDVDSNSEGDIPKGYRVSRKKREHFSLILDSAKTNQTSVYFCASSQGQYAEQFFGPGTRLTVL.

Comment on this clone: The listed genes are named as in mouse. The read is 4 residues too short to cover the CDR3 end, so that end is filled in from the germline J gene. The chain has TRBV13-3 and TRBJ2-4, with TRBD1 matching over 9 bases. This CDR3 has 15 amino acids. Losses at the gene ends were 5 bases for V and 0 bases for J; bases not matched to a gene: 4. Germline lookup yields CDR1 NNHDY and CDR2 SYVADS. CDR3 bases read: TGTGCCAGCAGCTGGGGACAGGGTAGTCAAAAC. It encodes CASSWGQGSQN. The full CDR3 reads CASSWGQGSQNTLYF.